This T cell receptor (beta chain) was captured by sequencing in a study of shared clonotypes between healthy human individuals. CD8 cells regarded as naive lacked CD45RO, were positively chosen for CCR7, and omitted terminally differentiated effector memory CD45RA+ cells. The table came from immunoSEQ multiplex PCR; TCRdb's copy has only in-frame clones and leaves some out. This table holds around 1.9 million clones, 80% to 95% found once. Germline CDR1 is MDHEN and CDR2 is SYDVKM. V lost 5 bases, J lost 2 bases, and 16 bases lay in between. The CDR3 has 15 amino acids. The sample comprised naive CD8+ T cells from PBMCs. This receptor was obtained from a man aged 18-30 years in good health. Some clones in this sample may be carry-over from other donors' samples. The rearrangement uses TRBV28 and TRBJ2-7; TRBD2 is a possible D gene (6 bases). CDR3 amino acids: CASSQPRDSPYEQYF. CDR3 sequence (DNA): TGTGCCAGCAGTCAACCTCGGGACTCACCCTACGAGCAGTACTTC. The full variable domain, its missing parts supplied by reference TRBV28 and TRBJ2-7, is DVKVTQSSRYLVKRTGEKVFLECVQDMDHENMFWYRQDPGLGLRLIYFSYDVKMKEKGDIPEGYSVSREKKERFSLILESASTNQTSMYLCASSQPRDSPYEQYFGPGTRLTVT.